This record concerns one TCR beta chain sequence. Its antigen remains unknown. This sample was included in a study of cytomegalovirus exposure and HLA in healthy donors. Study-wide background: T cells numbering about 200 million yielded roughly 120 million unique TCR beta sequences in an earlier analysis.

General study points: Analysis performed later showed TCR beta chains linked to HLA being more clonally expanded than equally common others. Compared with the roughly 670-donor mean, an Asian-associated ancestry cluster reportedly had fewer N-insertions, according to a later analysis.

In the PCR, 60 Vbeta and 13 Jbeta primers were used. The assay was immunoSEQ multiplex PCR, and TCRdb's table has in-frame clones only and misses some. The sample lists about 190,000 clones; approximately 80% were seen once. Each of the donors was a healthy bone marrow donor. This receptor was obtained from a young woman in good health and CMV-seronegative. Sequencing was carried out using PBMCs.

The CDR3 sequence is CASTIVGQIYGYTF. CDR3 in DNA: TGTGCCAGCACTATCGTCGGACAGATCTATGGCTACACCTTC. The chain employs TRBV28 and TRBJ1-2, with a weak D call TRBD1 (6 bases). The CDR3 length is 14 residues. With 7 bases removed from V and 4 bases from J, the gap between germline ends came to 16 bases. Per germline, CDR1 MDHEN and CDR2 SYDVKM.